Listed below are T cell receptor beta chains from one sample, sequenced in a study of CD8 T cells in ankylosing spondylitis. MiXCR, run by TCRdb on the 5' RACE reads, gives a single entry per CDR3 protein. This table has fewer than 200,000 distinct CDR3 sequences, about 20% appearing once. Sequenced input: blood, either unsorted or a sorted T cell fraction (not recorded which). Receptors were obtained from a male donor under 35 with ankylosing spondylitis or in good health (not recorded which). CDR3s include the opening cysteine and the closing phenylalanine or tryptophan. The order of the fields is V gene, J gene, D gene, clone size, CDR3 DNA, CDR3 protein. The D gene is left open where the match is weak. The size field is filled for only some rows; it gives once, few, many or a size class.

>TRBV7-6|TRBJ2-3|.|.
TGTGCCAGCAGCCTACCCCTGGCGGGCCATACGCAGTATTTT
CASSLPLAGHTQYF
>TRBV11-2|TRBJ2-5|.|few
TGTGCCAGCAGCAAAAGGACAAGAACCTACGTAGAGACCCAGTACTTC
CASSKRTRTYVETQYF
>TRBV20-1|TRBJ2-7|TRBD2|many
TGCAGTGCTAGTGGACTAGCGGGGCGCGACGAGCAGTACTTC
CSASGLAGRDEQYF
>TRBV6-5|TRBJ2-3|.|many
TGTGCCAGCAGTTACCAACAGGGCACAGATACGCAGTATTTT
CASSYQQGTDTQYF
>TRBV23-1|TRBJ2-7|.|.
TGCGCCAGCAGTCTAAATCCCGGACAGTCCTCAAATTACGAGCAGTACTTC
CASSLNPGQSSNYEQYF
>TRBV20-1|TRBJ2-1|.|many
TGCAGTGCTCCGGTTGGGAGCTCCTACAATGAGCAGTTCTTC
CSAPVGSSYNEQFF
>TRBV20-1|TRBJ1-1|.|many
TGCAGTGCTCCGATAGCGAACACTGAAGCTTTCTTT
CSAPIANTEAFF
>TRBV20-1|TRBJ2-7|TRBD1|few
TGCAGTGTCCGGACAGGGATCTACGAGCAGTACTTC
CSVRTGIYEQYF
>TRBV20-1|TRBJ2-7|TRBD2|.
TGCAGTGCTAGAGATTTTATGTTAGCGTCTAGCGGGCCCGGGGAGCAGTACTTC
CSARDFMLASSGPGEQYF
>TRBV29-1|TRBJ2-7|TRBD1|.
TGCAGCGTTTTAGGACAGGGGCAGGTGTACGAGCAGTACTTC
CSVLGQGQVYEQYF
>TRBV29-1|TRBJ2-1|.|.
TGCAGCGTTGGTACCCAGGGCGACAATGAGCAGTTCTTC
CSVGTQGDNEQFF
>TRBV9|TRBJ2-5|.|many
TGTGCCAGCAGCCCTCCCTCGGGACAAGAGACCCAGTACTTC
CASSPPSGQETQYF
>TRBV7-9|TRBJ1-1|TRBD1|.
TGTGCCAGCAGCTTTAGGGGGCCGACTGAAGCTTTCTTT
CASSFRGPTEAFF
>TRBV12-3/TRBV12-4|TRBJ2-2|.|many
TGTGCCAGCAGTTTAGAAATGGGCCAAGTCGGGGAGCTGTTTTTT
CASSLEMGQVGELFF
>TRBV4-1|TRBJ2-1|.|many
TGCGCCAGCAGCCAAGCCAATTCGGGGTACAATGAGCAGTTCTTC
CASSQANSGYNEQFF
>TRBV29-1|TRBJ1-4|.|many
TGCAGCGTTGATGGCTCGATGGGGGGAGTCCTGTTTTTT
CSVDGSMGGVLFF
>TRBV5-4|TRBJ2-1|TRBD2|many
TGTGCCAGCACCGACGGGAGGGCCGGGTTAATCGATGAGCAGTTCTTC
CASTDGRAGLIDEQFF
>TRBV7-8|TRBJ1-1|.|.
TGTGCCAGCAGCTCAACGGGACGCACGAACACTGAAGCTTTCTTT
CASSSTGRTNTEAFF
>TRBV27|TRBJ2-5|.|.
TGTGCCAGCAGTTTATTGGACGGGGTGGAGACCCAGTACTTC
CASSLLDGVETQYF
>TRBV7-2|TRBJ2-3|.|.
TGTGCCAGCAGGTCAGGGGTAGATACGCAGTATTTT
CASRSGVDTQYF
>TRBV18|TRBJ2-5|.|many
TGTGCCAGCTCACGGCGTTTCCAAGAGACCCAGTACTTC
CASSRRFQETQYF
>TRBV7-9|TRBJ2-1|.|many
TGTGCCAGCAGCTTAGTTGGAGCGGCGGGCGGAAATGAGCAGTTCTTC
CASSLVGAAGGNEQFF
>TRBV7-2|TRBJ2-1|.|many
TGTGCCAGCAGCCTCGATTGGGGAGTACTCAATGAGCAGTTCTTC
CASSLDWGVLNEQFF
>TRBV29-1|TRBJ1-2|TRBD1|many
TGCAGCGTACGAGGACAGGCAACCGACTATGGCTACACCTTC
CSVRGQATDYGYTF
>TRBV6-5|TRBJ2-1|TRBD2|many
TGTGCCAGCAGTTACGGGGCGGGAGGGCCAGACAATGAGCAGTTCTTC
CASSYGAGGPDNEQFF
>TRBV19|TRBJ2-6|TRBD1|.
TGTGCCAGTAGTATAGTGACAGGGGGCTGGGGGGCCAACGTCCTGACTTTC
CASSIVTGGWGANVLTF
>TRBV5-5|TRBJ2-1|TRBD1|many
TGTGCCAGCAGCTTGTTCCCGGGACAGGGTTACAATGAGCAGTTCTTC
CASSLFPGQGYNEQFF
>TRBV20-1|TRBJ2-2|.|many
TGCAGTGCTAGAGATATCCAAGGATCCGGGGAGCTGTTTTTT
CSARDIQGSGELFF
>TRBV5-1|TRBJ2-6|TRBD2|many
TGCGCCAGCAGCCCACTAAACCCCGGGACTAGCGGGGCCCATCGGGGGGCCAACGTCCTGACTTTC
CASSPLNPGTSGAHRGANVLTF
>TRBV5-6|TRBJ2-5|.|many
TGTGCCAGCAGCTTGTTCAGGCCTACGGGAGAGACCCAGTACTTC
CASSLFRPTGETQYF
>TRBV6-5|TRBJ2-1|TRBD2|many
TGTGCCAGCAGTCCCGGACTAGCGGGAGAGATATACAATGAGCAGTTCTTC
CASSPGLAGEIYNEQFF
>TRBV6-2/TRBV6-3|TRBJ1-6|.|many
TGTGCCAGCACAGACGGACATAATTCACCCCTCCACTTT
CASTDGHNSPLHF
>TRBV27|TRBJ2-1|.|many
TGTGCCAGCAGATCAACTCCGGGGGAGCAGTTCTTC
CASRSTPGEQFF
>TRBV30|TRBJ2-1|.|few
TGTGCCTGGGGACCCGACCGGGCATTATCCTACAATGAGCAGTTCTTC
CAWGPDRALSYNEQFF
>TRBV27|TRBJ1-1|.|many
TGTGCCAGCAGTCCCCTAGGACAGTTGAACACTGAAGCTTTCTTT
CASSPLGQLNTEAFF
>TRBV2|TRBJ1-5|.|many
TGTGCCAGCAGGGGGGTAACCGGCAATCAGCCCCAGCATTTT
CASRGVTGNQPQHF
>TRBV30|TRBJ1-1|.|many
TGTGCCTGGCAGACAGGCCCACGGGGTGAAGCTTTCTTT
CAWQTGPRGEAFF